This TCR beta chain was sequenced during a study of T cell repertoires in cytomegalovirus infection. Study in general: Indications of both CMV infection and matching HLA type were provided by public TCR beta signatures.

The CDR3 has 17 amino acids. Germline values: CDR1 ENHRY, CDR2 SYGVKD. The germline V and J ends were trimmed by 11 bases and 4 bases, with 29 bases remaining between them. In the case of this clonotype: Antigen: not known.

MiXCR, run by TCRdb on the reads, gives a single entry per CDR3 protein. The sample consists of about a million distinct CDR3 sequences, approximately 33% of them appearing once. The sample was cultured CD8+ T cells from PBMCs, taken from culture after CMV antigen stimulation. The rearrangement uses TRBV10-3 and TRBJ1-2, with D possibly being TRBD1 (6 bases). The source of this sequence is a human donor in good health (CMV status not recorded). Some clones in this sample may be carry-over from other donors' samples. The CDR3 coding sequence is TGTGCCTCCGATACAGGGTCCCTCCCCGACTTAAGCTATGGCTACACCTTC. Translation: CASDTGSLPDLSYGYTF.